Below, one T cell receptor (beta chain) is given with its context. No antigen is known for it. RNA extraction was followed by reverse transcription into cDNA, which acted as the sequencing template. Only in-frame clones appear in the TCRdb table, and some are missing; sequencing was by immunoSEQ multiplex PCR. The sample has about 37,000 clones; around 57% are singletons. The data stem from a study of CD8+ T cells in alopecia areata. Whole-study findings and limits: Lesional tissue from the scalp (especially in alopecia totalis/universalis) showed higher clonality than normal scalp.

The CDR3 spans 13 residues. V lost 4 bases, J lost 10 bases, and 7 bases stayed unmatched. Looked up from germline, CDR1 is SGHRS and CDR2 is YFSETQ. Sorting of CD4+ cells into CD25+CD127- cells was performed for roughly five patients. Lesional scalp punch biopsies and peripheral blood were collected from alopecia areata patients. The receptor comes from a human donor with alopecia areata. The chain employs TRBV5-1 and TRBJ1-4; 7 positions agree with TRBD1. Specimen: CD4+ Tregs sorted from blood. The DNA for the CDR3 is TGCGCCAGCAGCCCAGGGCCAGGGGGAAAACTGTTTTTT. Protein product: CASSPGPGGKLFF.